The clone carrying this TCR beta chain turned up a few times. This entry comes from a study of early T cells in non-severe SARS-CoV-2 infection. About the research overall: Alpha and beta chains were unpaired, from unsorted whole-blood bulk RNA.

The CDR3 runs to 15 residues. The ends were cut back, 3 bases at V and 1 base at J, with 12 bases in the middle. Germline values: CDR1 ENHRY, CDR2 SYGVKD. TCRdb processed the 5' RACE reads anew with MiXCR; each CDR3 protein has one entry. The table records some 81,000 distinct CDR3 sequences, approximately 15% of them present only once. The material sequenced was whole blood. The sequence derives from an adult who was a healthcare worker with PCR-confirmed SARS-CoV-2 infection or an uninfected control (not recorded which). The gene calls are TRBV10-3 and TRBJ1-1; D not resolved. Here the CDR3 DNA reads TGTGCCATCAGTGATTTGGTACAACCGAACACTGAAGCTTTCTTT. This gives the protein CAISDLVQPNTEAFF.